A selection of T cell receptor beta chains follows, all from one sample in a study of cytomegalovirus exposure and HLA in healthy donors. Profiled with immunoSEQ multiplex PCR; TCRdb holds only in-frame clones, not every one. This table has 120,000 to 150,000 clones, around 10% appearing once. The sequenced sample consisted of PBMCs. The receptor set was obtained from a male donor in good health and CMV-seronegative. Each CDR3 is given with its conserved first and last residue. Each record gives: V gene, clone size, J gene, D gene, CDR3 DNA, CDR3 protein. D genes are given only for firm matches. Clone size is stated in some rows and not others, as once, few, many or a class when expanded.

TRBV4-3,.,TRBJ1-1,TRBD1,TGCGCCAGCAGCCCCGCGGGTTGGGCAGGGGGTAGTCTAACTGAAGCTTTCTTT,CASSPAGWAGGSLTEAFF
TRBV4-1,.,TRBJ2-7,TRBD2,TGCGCCAGCAGCCAAGGGTCGGGAGGAGGACTCGAGCAGTACTTC,CASSQGSGGGLEQYF
TRBV6-5,few,TRBJ1-1,.,TGTGCCAGCAGTTACTCCTTCAGGGGGAACACTGAAGCTTTCTTT,CASSYSFRGNTEAFF
TRBV4-1,few,TRBJ1-1,.,TGCGCCAGCCGCATAAAACGGGACAATTTGGGCACTGAAGCTTTCTTT,CASRIKRDNLGTEAFF
TRBV7-2,.,TRBJ1-5,.,TGTGCCAGCAGCTTAGGGAGTCAGCCCCAGCATTTT,CASSLGSQPQHF
TRBV9,.,TRBJ1-1,.,TGTGCCAGCAGCCCCAGACAGGCGATGAACACTGAAGCTTTCTTT,CASSPRQAMNTEAFF
TRBV7-2,few,TRBJ1-2,TRBD1,TGTGCCAGCAGAGACAGGGGGCTCGATGGCTACACCTTC,CASRDRGLDGYTF
TRBV2,.,TRBJ2-3,.,TGTGCCAGCAGTCCAACAGATACGCAGTATTTT,CASSPTDTQYF
TRBV11-2,few,TRBJ1-1,.,TGTGCCAGCAGCTTAGACAGGGTACGGACTGAAGCTTTCTTT,CASSLDRVRTEAFF
TRBV11-3,few,TRBJ2-5,.,TGTGCCAGCAGCTTTGACAGAGATTACACCCAGTACTTC,CASSFDRDYTQYF
TRBV4-2,.,TRBJ2-5,TRBD1,TGTGCCAGCAGCCAACCCGACAGGGGCGAGACCCAGTACTTC,CASSQPDRGETQYF
TRBV4-1,few,TRBJ2-7,TRBD1,TGCGCCAGCAGCCAAGCACCGGGACAGGGCTACGAGCAGTACTTC,CASSQAPGQGYEQYF
TRBV6-1,.,TRBJ1-1,TRBD1,TGTGCCGCCAGGGGGCCCATGAACACTGAAGCTTTCTTT,CAARGPMNTEAFF
TRBV4-3,.,TRBJ2-5,.,TGCGCCAGCAGCCAGGGGGGACCGAGGGAGACCCAGTACTTC,CASSQGGPRETQYF